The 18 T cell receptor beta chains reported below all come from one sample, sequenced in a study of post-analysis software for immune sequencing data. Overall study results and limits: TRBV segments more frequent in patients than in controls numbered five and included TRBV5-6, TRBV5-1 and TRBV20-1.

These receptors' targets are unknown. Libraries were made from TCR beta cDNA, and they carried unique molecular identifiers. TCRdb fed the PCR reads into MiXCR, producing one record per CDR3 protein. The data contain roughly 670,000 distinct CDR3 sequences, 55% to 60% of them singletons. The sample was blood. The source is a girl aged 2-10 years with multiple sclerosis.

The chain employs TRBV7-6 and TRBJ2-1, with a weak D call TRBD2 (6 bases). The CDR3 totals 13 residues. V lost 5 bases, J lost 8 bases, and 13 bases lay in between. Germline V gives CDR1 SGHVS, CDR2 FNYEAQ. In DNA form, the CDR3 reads TGTGCCAGCAGCCGAGATCCGGGGGATGAGCAGTTCTTC. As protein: CASSRDPGDEQFF.

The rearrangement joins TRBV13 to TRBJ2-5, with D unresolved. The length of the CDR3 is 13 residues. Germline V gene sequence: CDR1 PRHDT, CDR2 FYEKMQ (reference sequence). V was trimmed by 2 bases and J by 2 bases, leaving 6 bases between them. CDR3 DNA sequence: TGTGCCAGCAGCTTACCCCGTCAAGAGACCCAGTACTTC. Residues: CASSLPRQETQYF.

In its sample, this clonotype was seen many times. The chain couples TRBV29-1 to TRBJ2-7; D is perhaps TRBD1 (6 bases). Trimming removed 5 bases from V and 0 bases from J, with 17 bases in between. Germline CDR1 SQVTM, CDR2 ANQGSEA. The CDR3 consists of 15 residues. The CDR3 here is CSVQTPGAASYEQYF. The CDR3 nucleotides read TGCAGCGTTCAAACCCCAGGGGCCGCCTCCTACGAGCAGTACTTC.

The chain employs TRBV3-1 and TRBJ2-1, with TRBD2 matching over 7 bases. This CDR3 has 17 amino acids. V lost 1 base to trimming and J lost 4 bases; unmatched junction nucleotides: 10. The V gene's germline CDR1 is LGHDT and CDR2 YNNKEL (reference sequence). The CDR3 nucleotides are TGTGCCAGCAGCCAAGGCACGAGACTAGCACCTTACAATGAGCAGTTCTTC. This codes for CASSQGTRLAPYNEQFF.

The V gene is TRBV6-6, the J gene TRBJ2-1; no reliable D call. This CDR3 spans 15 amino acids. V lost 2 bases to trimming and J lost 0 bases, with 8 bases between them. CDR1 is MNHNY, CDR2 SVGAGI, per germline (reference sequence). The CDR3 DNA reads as TGTGCCAGCAGTTACGTTGGGGACTCCTACAATGAGCAGTTCTTC. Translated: CASSYVGDSYNEQFF.

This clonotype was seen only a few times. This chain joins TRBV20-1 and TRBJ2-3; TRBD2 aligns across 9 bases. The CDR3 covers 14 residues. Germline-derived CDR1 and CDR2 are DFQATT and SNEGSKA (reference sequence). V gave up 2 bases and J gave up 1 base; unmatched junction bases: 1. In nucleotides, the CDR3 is TGCAGTGCTAGAAAGCGGGAGGGCACAGATACGCAGTATTTT. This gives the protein CSARKREGTDTQYF.

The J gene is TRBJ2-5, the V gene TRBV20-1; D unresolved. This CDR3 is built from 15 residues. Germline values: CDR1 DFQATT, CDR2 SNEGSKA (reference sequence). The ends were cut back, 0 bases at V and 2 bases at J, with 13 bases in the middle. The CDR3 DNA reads TGCAGTGCTAGAGATGAAGAGAGCCTACAAGAGACCCAGTACTTC. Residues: CSARDEESLQETQYF.

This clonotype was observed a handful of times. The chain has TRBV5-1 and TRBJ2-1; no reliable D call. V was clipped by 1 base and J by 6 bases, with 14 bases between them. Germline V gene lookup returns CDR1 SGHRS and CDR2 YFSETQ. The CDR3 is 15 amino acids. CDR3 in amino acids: CASSLFPRDGNEQFF. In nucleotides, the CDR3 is TGCGCCAGCAGCTTGTTCCCGCGTGACGGCAATGAGCAGTTCTTC. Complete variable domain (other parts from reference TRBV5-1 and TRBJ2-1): KAGVTQTPRYLIKTRGQQVTLSCSPISGHRSVSWYQQTPGQGLQFLFEYFSETQRNKGNFPGRFSGRQFSNSRSEMNVSTLELGDSALYLCASSLFPRDGNEQFFGPGTRLTVL.

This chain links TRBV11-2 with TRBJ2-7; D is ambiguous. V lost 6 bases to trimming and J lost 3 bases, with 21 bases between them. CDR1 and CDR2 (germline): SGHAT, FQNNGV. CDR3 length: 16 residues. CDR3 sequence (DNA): TGTGCCAGCAGGACCCACAAAAGCAGCGTGTTCTACGAGCAGTACTTC. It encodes CASRTHKSSVFYEQYF.

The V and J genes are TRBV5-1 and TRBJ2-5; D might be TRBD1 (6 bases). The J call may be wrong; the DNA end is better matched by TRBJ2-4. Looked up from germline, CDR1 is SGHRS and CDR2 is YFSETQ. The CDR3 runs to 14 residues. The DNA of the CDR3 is TGCGCCAGCAGCTTGGGCCAGGGGAACGTCATTCAGTACTTC. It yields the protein CASSLGQGNVIQYF.

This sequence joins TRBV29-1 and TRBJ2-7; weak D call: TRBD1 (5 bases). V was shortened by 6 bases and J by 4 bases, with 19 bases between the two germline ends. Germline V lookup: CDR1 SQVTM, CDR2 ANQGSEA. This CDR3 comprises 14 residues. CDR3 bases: TGCAGCGTCCGCCTGTGGGGCCGCCCTTACGAGCAGTACTTC. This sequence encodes CSVRLWGRPYEQYF.

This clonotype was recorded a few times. This CDR3 is CAWSRSKYSRTYNEQFF. CDR3 in DNA: TGTGCCTGGAGTCGAAGCAAGTACTCAAGGACCTACAATGAGCAGTTCTTC. V usage is TRBV30 and J usage is TRBJ2-1; D not certain. Germline V gene lookup returns CDR1 GTSNPN and CDR2 SVGIG (reference sequence). The V and J ends lost 2 bases and 2 bases respectively, with 19 bases between them. The CDR3 sequence is 17 residues long. Supplemented by reference TRBV30 and TRBJ2-1, the full variable domain reads SQTIHQWPATLVQPVGSPLSLECTVEGTSNPNLYWYRQAAGRGLQLLFYSVGIGQISSEVPQNLSASRPQDRQFILSSKKLLLSDSGFYLCAWSRSKYSRTYNEQFFGPGTRLTVL.

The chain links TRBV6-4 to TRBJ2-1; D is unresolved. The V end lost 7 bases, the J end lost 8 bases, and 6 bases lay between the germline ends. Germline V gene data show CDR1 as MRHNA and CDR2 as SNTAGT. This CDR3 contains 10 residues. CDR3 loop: CASIGHEQFF. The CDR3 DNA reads TGTGCCAGCATCGGCCATGAGCAGTTCTTC.

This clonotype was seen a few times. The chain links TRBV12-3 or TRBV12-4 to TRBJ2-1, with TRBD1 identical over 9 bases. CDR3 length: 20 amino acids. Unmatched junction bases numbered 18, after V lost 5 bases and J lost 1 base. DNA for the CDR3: TGTGCCAGCAGTCCTGTTCCGGGACAGGGTGTTGGCGAGTCCTACAATGAGCAGTTCTTC. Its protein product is CASSPVPGQGVGESYNEQFF.

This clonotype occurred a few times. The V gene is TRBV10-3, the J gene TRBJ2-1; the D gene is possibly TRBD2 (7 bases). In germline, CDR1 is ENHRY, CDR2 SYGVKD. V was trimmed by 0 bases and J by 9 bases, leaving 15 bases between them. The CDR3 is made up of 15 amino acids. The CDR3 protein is CAISESRGGNGEQFF. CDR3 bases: TGTGCCATCAGTGAGTCGAGGGGGGGTAATGGTGAGCAGTTCTTC.

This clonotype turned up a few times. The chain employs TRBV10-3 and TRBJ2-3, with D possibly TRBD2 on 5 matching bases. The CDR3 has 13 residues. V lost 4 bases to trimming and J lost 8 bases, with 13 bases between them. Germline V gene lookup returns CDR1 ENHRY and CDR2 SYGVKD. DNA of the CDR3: TGTGCCATCAGTGGTGGTAGCGAGGGTACGCAGTATTTT. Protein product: CAISGGSEGTQYF.

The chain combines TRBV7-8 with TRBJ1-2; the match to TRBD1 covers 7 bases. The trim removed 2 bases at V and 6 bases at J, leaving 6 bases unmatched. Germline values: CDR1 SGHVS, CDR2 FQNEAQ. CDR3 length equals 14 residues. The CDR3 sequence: CASSLTGQRDGYTF. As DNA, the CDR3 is TGTGCCAGCAGCTTAACGGGACAGAGGGATGGCTACACCTTC.

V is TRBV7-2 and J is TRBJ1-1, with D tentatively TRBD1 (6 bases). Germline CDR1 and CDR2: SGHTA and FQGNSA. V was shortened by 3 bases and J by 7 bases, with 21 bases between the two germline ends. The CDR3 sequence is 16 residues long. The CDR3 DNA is TGTGCCAGCAGCTTCAGGGCCGCGGGGGGCCGTGATGAAGCTTTCTTT. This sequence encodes CASSFRAAGGRDEAFF. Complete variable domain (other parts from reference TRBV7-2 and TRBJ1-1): GAGVSQSPSNKVTEKGKDVELRCDPISGHTALYWYRQSLGQGLEFLIYFQGNSAPDKSGLPSDRFSAERTGGSVSTLTIQRTQQEDSAVYLCASSFRAAGGRDEAFFGQGTRLTVV.